The 23 T cell receptor beta chains below were found in one sample sequenced in a study of blood T cell repertoires in COVID-19. Produced via immunoSEQ multiplex PCR; TCRdb's table is partial and in-frame only. The data hold more than 100,000 clones, with 70% to 90% observed a single time. The sequencing input was peripheral blood. All receptors derive from a human donor in a cohort sampled during active COVID-19.

The chain combines TRBV7-9 with TRBJ1-3; a possible D gene is TRBD1 (5 bases). Trimming stripped 4 bases from V and 4 bases from J, with 17 bases between. CDR1 and CDR2 from the germline V gene are SEHNR and FQNEAQ (reference sequence). The CDR3 runs to 16 residues. CDR3 sequence (DNA): TGTGCCAGCAGCTGGGGAGGGGCAGGGAACGGAAACACCATATATTTT. It yields the protein CASSWGGAGNGNTIYF.

The chain couples TRBV2 to TRBJ1-1; D is undetermined. The germline V and J ends were trimmed by 10 bases and 0 bases, with 9 bases remaining between them. Germline loops: CDR1 SNHLY, CDR2 FYNNEI. CDR3 length: 12 residues. CDR3 DNA sequence: TGTGCCACCTCCTACTTGAACACTGAAGCTTTCTTT. Translating gives CATSYLNTEAFF. Full variable domain (rest looked up from reference TRBV2 and TRBJ1-1): EPEVTQTPSHQVTQMGQEVILRCVPISNHLYFYWYRQILGQKVEFLVSFYNNEISEKSEIFDDQFSVERPDGSNFTLKIRSTKLEDSAMYFCATSYLNTEAFFGQGTRLTVV.

The chain combines TRBV3-1 (or the pseudogene TRBV3-2) with TRBJ2-3; D unresolved. The germline V and J ends were trimmed by 0 bases and 4 bases, with 11 bases remaining between them. This CDR3 is built from 15 residues. In germline, CDR1 is LGHDT, CDR2 YNNKEL (reference sequence). CDR3 sequence (DNA): TGTGCCAGCAGCCAAGATTGGAGAGTCGCAGATACGCAGTATTTT. The encoded protein is CASSQDWRVADTQYF.

CDR3 nucleotides: TGCGCCAGCAGCCAAAGGGACAGGGTAGGAAACACCATATATTTT. Translated, it gives CASSQRDRVGNTIYF. This chain connects TRBV4-3 to TRBJ1-3; 9 positions agree with TRBD1. This CDR3 contains 15 residues. The trim removed 2 bases at V and 4 bases at J, leaving 3 bases unmatched. The germline V gene encodes CDR1 LGHNA and CDR2 YSLEER.

This clone was detected only once. The chain links TRBV10-2 to TRBJ1-5; 9 bases are shared with TRBD1. The CDR3 consists of 14 residues. The V gene's germline CDR1 is WSHSY and CDR2 SAAADI. V dropped 7 bases and J dropped 10; count of bases not matched to a gene: 11. The CDR3 is CASNLGTGMSPQHF. DNA of the CDR3: TGCGCCAGCAACCTCGGGACAGGGATGTCACCCCAGCATTTT.

The chain is built from TRBV5-1 and TRBJ2-2; D may be TRBD1 (6 bases). The germline V and J ends were trimmed by 5 bases and 4 bases, with 12 bases remaining between them. The CDR3 runs 14 residues. The germline CDR1 and CDR2 sequences are SGHRS and YFSETQ. As DNA, the CDR3 is TGCGCCAGCAGACTCTGGACAGCCACCGGGGAGCTGTTTTTT. Translating gives CASRLWTATGELFF.

The rearrangement links TRBV21-1 to TRBJ2-2; the table's TRBD1 call for D was not verified on the DNA. TRBV21-1 is flagged as a pseudogene. This CDR3 contains 14 residues. Here the CDR3 reads CASTGTGHTGELFF. In DNA form, the CDR3 reads TGTGCCAGCACCGGGACAGGACACACCGGGGAGCTGTTTTTT.

This sequence joins TRBV19 and TRBJ1-4; the D gene is possibly TRBD1 (5 bases). The CDR3 spans 15 residues. The V end was cut by 7 bases, the J end by 8 bases, with 20 bases between. The germline V gene encodes CDR1 LNHDA and CDR2 SQIVND (reference sequence). CDR3 coding DNA: TGTGCCAGTACCCCCAGCGGGGGTTCAGGAGAAAAACTGTTTTTT. Protein sequence: CASTPSGGSGEKLFF.

The chain combines TRBV19 with TRBJ1-2, with a weak D call TRBD1 (5 bases). Looked up from germline, CDR1 is LNHDA and CDR2 is SQIVND (reference sequence). V gave up 10 bases and J gave up 7 bases, with 16 bases separating them. The CDR3 covers 12 residues. CDR3 residues: CAIGSGVIGYTF. CDR3 DNA sequence: TGTGCCATTGGATCGGGGGTTATTGGCTACACCTTC. Drawing the rest from reference TRBV19 and TRBJ1-2, the complete variable domain is DGGITQSPKYLFRKEGQNVTLSCEQNLNHDAMYWYRQDPGQGLRLIYYSQIVNDFQKGDIAEGYSVSREKKESFPLTVTSAQKNPTAFYLCAIGSGVIGYTFGSGTRLTVV.

This clone was observed once. V is TRBV29-1 and J is TRBJ2-1; no definite D call. Trimming removed 7 bases from V and 0 bases from J, with 13 bases in between. CDR1 and CDR2 from the germline V gene are SQVTM and ANQGSEA. CDR3 length: 14 amino acids. The CDR3 DNA follows: TGCAGCGCCACTTCGGTGAGCTCCTACAATGAGCAGTTCTTC. This sequence encodes CSATSVSSYNEQFF.

The rearrangement uses TRBV7-3 and TRBJ2-3; a possible D gene is TRBD2 (7 bases). The CDR3 contains 17 residues. The germline V gene has CDR1 SGHTA and CDR2 FQGTGA. The V and J ends lost 4 bases and 2 bases respectively, with 19 bases between them. The DNA for the CDR3 is TGTGCCAGCAGCTCCGAGGGGATTGCGGGGGCCACAGATACGCAGTATTTT. Translated: CASSSEGIAGATDTQYF.

This chain links TRBV7-9 with TRBJ2-4, with D possibly TRBD1 on 6 matching bases. This CDR3 is 13 amino acids long. Germline V gene data show CDR1 as SEHNR and CDR2 as FQNEAQ (reference sequence). V dropped 2 bases and J dropped 4 bases, with 6 bases sitting between them. Here the CDR3 DNA reads TGTGCCAGCAGCTTACAGGGGAAAAACATTCAGTACTTC. Protein: CASSLQGKNIQYF.

The rearrangement joins TRBV3-1 (or the pseudogene TRBV3-2) to TRBJ1-2; D is unclear. The V end lost 5 bases, the J end lost 5 bases, and 9 bases lay between the germline ends. The CDR3 extends over 12 amino acids. Germline V gene sequence: CDR1 LGHDT, CDR2 YNNKEL (reference sequence). In nucleotides, the CDR3 is TGTGCCAGCAGCGACGGAGCTTATGGCTACACCTTC. It yields the protein CASSDGAYGYTF.

CDR3 residues: CASNMNTGELFF. The DNA of the CDR3 is TGTGCCAGCAACATGAACACCGGGGAGCTGTTTTTT. This sequence joins TRBV12-3 or TRBV12-4 and TRBJ2-2; no clear D. V was trimmed by 7 bases and J by 1 base, leaving 4 bases between them. The CDR3 is 12 amino acids.

Only one count was recorded for this clone. The chain joins TRBV9 to TRBJ1-1; TRBD1 might be the D (5 bases). Trimming pared 0 bases from V and 3 bases from J, leaving 9 bases between. In germline, CDR1 is SGDLS, CDR2 YYNGEE. There are 14 residues in the CDR3. The CDR3 loop reads CASSVEGRDTEAFF. Written as DNA, the CDR3 is TGTGCCAGCAGCGTAGAGGGCAGGGACACTGAAGCTTTCTTT.

The chain has TRBV2 and TRBJ2-3; possibly TRBD1 for D (6 bases). The CDR3 is 16 residues long. Between the trimmed V and J ends, which lost 7 bases and 4 bases, there was a span of 21 bases. The germline CDR1 and CDR2 sequences are SNHLY and FYNNEI. The CDR3 loop is CASTQGTDVHADTQYF. In nucleotides, the CDR3 is TGTGCCAGCACCCAGGGGACGGACGTCCACGCAGATACGCAGTATTTT.

This clone has at least ten counts. V and J are TRBV6-6 and TRBJ1-1; no clear D. The germline CDR1 and CDR2 sequences are MNHNY and SVGAGI (reference sequence). Between the trimmed V and J ends, which lost 5 bases and 9 bases, there was a span of 13 bases. The CDR3 extends over 12 amino acids. CDR3 sequence reads: CASSPPPGKAFF. The DNA of the CDR3 is TGTGCCAGCAGTCCCCCCCCCGGTAAAGCTTTCTTT.

V and J are TRBV18 and TRBJ1-2, with a possible D match to TRBD1 (5 bases). Germline values: CDR1 KGHSH, CDR2 LQKENI. V was cut by 1 base and J by 2 bases, with 14 bases left in between. The CDR3 has 16 residues. The CDR3 here is CASSPRSAGPNYGYTF. The CDR3 DNA reads as TGTGCCAGCTCACCACGGTCGGCAGGGCCGAACTATGGCTACACCTTC.

The chain combines TRBV2 with TRBJ2-1; 9 bases are shared with TRBD1. J was trimmed by 9 bases and V by 6 bases; bases with no gene match: 6. This CDR3 is 13 amino acids long. CDR1 is SNHLY and CDR2 is FYNNEI in the germline V gene. The CDR3 DNA follows: TGTGCCAGCAGGGGACAGGGTTTCGGTGAGCAGTTCTTC. This codes for CASRGQGFGEQFF.

The gene calls are TRBV5-6 and TRBJ2-4; 7 nucleotides line up with TRBD1. The CDR3 is made up of 14 amino acids. The V and J ends lost 6 bases and 4 bases, in that order; junction bases with no gene match: 7. CDR1 is SGHDT, CDR2 YYEEEE, per germline. CDR3 amino acids: CASNTGDRKNIQYF. CDR3 nucleotides: TGTGCCAGCAATACTGGGGACAGAAAAAACATTCAGTACTTC.

The gene calls are TRBV6-6 and TRBJ1-4, with D tentatively TRBD1 (5 bases). Trimming stripped 5 bases from V and 0 bases from J, with 22 bases between. CDR1 and CDR2 from the germline V gene are MNHNY and SVGAGI (reference sequence). CDR3 length: 19 residues. CDR3 sequence (DNA): TGTGCCAGCAGTCCCCGTCGGGCAGGGAATCCTGCAACTAATGAAAAACTGTTTTTT. It is translated as CASSPRRAGNPATNEKLFF.

This clone was observed once. This rearrangement joins TRBV7-9 to TRBJ1-2; D perhaps matches TRBD1 (6 bases). V was clipped by 1 base and J by 8 bases, with 14 bases between them. Per germline, CDR1 SEHNR and CDR2 FQNEAQ (reference sequence). This CDR3 region has 14 residues. CDR3 DNA sequence: TGTGCCAGCAGCTTAGGCAGCAGGGGCCGCGGCTACACCTTC. Its protein product is CASSLGSRGRGYTF.

This rearrangement joins TRBV3-1 (or the pseudogene TRBV3-2) to TRBJ2-7; D is ambiguous. Germline CDR1 LGHDT, CDR2 YNNKEL (reference sequence). The V end was cut by 2 bases, the J end by 5 bases, with 13 bases between. The CDR3 contains 14 residues. The CDR3 loop is CASSQRGRSDEQYF. CDR3 bases: TGTGCCAGCAGCCAACGAGGAAGAAGTGACGAGCAGTACTTC.